This entry concerns a single T cell receptor beta chain. This clone was detected only once. What this receptor recognizes is not known. No much larger clonotype is one base removed from it; base qualities were not supplied. Library construction relied on the immunoSEQ multiplex PCR assay. Here the immuneACCESS table is served through TCRdb, limited to in-frame sequences with V and J called. Missing clones are a known gap in these copies; in checked studies unresolved V genes cover under half, and the rest lacks a known reason. In this sample the table shows 350,000 to 450,000 clones, 80% to 95% of which occur a single time. Over 5.5% of the sample rests with the top ten. This specimen belongs to a study of control samples from healthy donors and cancer patients (dated by TCRdb to between 2020 and 2021). V gives up 2 bases and J gives up 2 bases, and the segment between their germline ends measures 9 bases. Spanning cysteine to phenylalanine, the CDR3 consists of 14 amino acids. The retained sequence is limited to the CDR3, 42 bases, with the frame set at the first base. The germline V gene provides CDR1 MNHEY and CDR2 SVGAGI.

The TCR sequence derives from a man in his forties with head and neck cancer. Sequencing was done on a sample of PBMCs. The chain was built from TRBV6-5 and TRBJ2-5, with the D gene not clear enough to name. CDR3 loop: CASSYRREQETQYF. The nucleotides read TGTGCCAGCAGTTACCGGCGTGAACAAGAGACCCAGTACTTC.